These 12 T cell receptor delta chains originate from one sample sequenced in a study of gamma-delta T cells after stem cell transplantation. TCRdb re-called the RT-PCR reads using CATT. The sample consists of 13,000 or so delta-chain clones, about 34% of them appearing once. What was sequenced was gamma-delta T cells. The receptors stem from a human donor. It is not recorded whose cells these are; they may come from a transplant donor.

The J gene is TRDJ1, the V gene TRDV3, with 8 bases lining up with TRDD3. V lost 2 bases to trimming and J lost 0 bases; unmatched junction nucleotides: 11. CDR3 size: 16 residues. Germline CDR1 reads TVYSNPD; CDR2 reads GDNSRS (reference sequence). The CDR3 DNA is TGTGCCTTTCGAGACTGGGGGGATAGGAACACCGATAAACTCATCTTT. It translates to CAFRDWGDRNTDKLIF.

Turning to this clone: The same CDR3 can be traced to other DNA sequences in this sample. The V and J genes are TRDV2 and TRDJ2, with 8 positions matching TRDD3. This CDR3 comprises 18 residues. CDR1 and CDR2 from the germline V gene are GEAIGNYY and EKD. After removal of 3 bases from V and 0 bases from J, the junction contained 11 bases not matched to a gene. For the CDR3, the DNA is TGTGCCTGTGACCCCCTACTGGGGGGCCAAGCTTTGACAGCACAACTCTTCTTT. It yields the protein CACDPLLGGQALTAQLFF.

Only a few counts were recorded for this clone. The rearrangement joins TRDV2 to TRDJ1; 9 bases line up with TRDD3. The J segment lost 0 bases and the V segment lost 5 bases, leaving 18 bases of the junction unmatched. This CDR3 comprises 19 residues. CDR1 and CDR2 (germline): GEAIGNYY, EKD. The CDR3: CACAGGYSVARTYTDKLIF. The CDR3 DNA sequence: TGTGCCTGTGCCGGGGGATACTCCGTGGCCCGTACGTACACCGATAAACTCATCTTT.

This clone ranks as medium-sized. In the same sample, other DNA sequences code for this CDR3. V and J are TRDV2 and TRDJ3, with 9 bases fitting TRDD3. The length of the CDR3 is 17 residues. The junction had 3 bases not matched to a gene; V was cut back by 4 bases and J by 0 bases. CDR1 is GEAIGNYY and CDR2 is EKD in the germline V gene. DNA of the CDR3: TGTGCCTGTGAGTACTGGGGGAGCTCCTGGGACACCCGACAGATGTTTTTC. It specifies CACEYWGSSWDTRQMFF.

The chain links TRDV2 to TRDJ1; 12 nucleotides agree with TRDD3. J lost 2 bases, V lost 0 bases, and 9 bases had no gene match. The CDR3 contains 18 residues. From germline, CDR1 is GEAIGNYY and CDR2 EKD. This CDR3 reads CACDTVGTGGYRTDKLIF. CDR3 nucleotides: TGTGCCTGTGACACCGTAGGGACTGGGGGATACAGGACCGATAAACTCATCTTT.

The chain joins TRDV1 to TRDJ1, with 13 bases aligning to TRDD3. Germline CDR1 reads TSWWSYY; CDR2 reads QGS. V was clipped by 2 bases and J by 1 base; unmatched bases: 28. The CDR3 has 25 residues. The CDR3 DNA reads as TGTGCTCTTGGGGAATGCGCTTTCCCCTCTACTGGGGGATACGCGCTCGAAGTGGGCACCGATAAACTCATCTTT. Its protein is CALGECAFPSTGGYALEVGTDKLIF.

The CDR3 reads CACDSVTGGYFRDTRQMFF. CDR3 in DNA: TGTGCCTGTGACAGCGTTACTGGGGGATACTTCCGGGACACCCGACAGATGTTTTTC. The gene calls are TRDV2 and TRDJ3; 12 bases line up with TRDD3. Germline V CDR1 and CDR2: GEAIGNYY, EKD. This CDR3 is 19 amino acids long. With 2 bases clipped from V and 5 bases from J, the junction kept 9 bases outside the gene matches.

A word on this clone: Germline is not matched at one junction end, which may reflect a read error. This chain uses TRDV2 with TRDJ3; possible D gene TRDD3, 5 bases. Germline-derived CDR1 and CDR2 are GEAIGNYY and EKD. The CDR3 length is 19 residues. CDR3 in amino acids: CACDTAGAYVSSDTRQLFF. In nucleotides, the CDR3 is TGTGCCTGTGACACCGCGGGGGCCTATGTCTCCTCGGACACCCGACAGCTGTTTTTC.

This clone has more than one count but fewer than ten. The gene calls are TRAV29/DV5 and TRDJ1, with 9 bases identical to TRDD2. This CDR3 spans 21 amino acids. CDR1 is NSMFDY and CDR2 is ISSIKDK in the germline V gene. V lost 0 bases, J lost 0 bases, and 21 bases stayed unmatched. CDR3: CAASANRPSYPAPNYTDKLIF. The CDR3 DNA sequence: TGTGCAGCAAGCGCGAACAGGCCTTCCTACCCGGCACCAAATTACACCGATAAACTCATCTTT.

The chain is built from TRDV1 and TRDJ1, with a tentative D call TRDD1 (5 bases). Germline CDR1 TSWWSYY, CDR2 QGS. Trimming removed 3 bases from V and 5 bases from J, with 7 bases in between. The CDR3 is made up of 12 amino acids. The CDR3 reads CALGEGNDKLIF. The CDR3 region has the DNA TGTGCTCTTGGGGAGGGAAATGATAAACTCATCTTT.

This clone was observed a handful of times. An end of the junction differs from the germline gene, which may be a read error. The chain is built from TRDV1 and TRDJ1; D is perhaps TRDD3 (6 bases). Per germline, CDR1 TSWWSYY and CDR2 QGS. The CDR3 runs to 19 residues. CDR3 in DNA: TGTGCTCCTGGGGAACGGAGGCCTACGGACCTTACCCTTGGGGTTAAACTCATCTTT. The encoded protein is CAPGERRPTDLTLGVKLIF.

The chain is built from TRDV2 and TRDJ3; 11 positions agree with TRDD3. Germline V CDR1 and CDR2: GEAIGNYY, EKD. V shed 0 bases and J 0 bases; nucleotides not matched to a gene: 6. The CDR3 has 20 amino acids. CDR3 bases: TGTGCCTGTGACACCCTTCCTACTGGGGGATACTCCTGGGACACCCGACAGATGTTTTTC. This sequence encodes CACDTLPTGGYSWDTRQMFF.